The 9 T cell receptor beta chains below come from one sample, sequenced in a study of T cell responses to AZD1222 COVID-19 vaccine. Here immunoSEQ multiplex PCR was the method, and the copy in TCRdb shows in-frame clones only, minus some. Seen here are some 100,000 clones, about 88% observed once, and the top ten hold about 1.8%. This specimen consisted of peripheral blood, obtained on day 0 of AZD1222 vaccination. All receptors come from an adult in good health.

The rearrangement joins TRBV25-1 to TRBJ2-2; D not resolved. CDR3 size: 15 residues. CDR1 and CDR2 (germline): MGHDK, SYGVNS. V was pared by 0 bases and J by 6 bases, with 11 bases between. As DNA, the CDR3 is TGTGCCAGCAGTGAATATCCGTCGGGCTCCGGGGAGCTGTTTTTT. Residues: CASSEYPSGSGELFF.

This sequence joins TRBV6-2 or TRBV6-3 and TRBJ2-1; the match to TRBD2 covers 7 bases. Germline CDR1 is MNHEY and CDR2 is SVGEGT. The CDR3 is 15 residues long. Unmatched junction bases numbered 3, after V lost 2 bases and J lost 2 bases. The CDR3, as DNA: TGTGCCAGCAGTTACGTCGCGGGGGCCTACAATGAGCAGTTCTTC. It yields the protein CASSYVAGAYNEQFF.

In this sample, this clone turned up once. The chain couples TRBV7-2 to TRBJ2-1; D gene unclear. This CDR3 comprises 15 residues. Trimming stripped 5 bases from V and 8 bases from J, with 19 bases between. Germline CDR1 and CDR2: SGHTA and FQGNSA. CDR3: CASSPPGSTHDEQFF. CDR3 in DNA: TGTGCCAGCAGCCCCCCCGGGTCCACACACGATGAGCAGTTCTTC. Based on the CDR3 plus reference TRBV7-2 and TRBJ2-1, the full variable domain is GAGVSQSPSNKVTEKGKDVELRCDPISGHTALYWYRQSLGQGLEFLIYFQGNSAPDKSGLPSDRFSAERTGGSVSTLTIQRTQQEDSAVYLCASSPPGSTHDEQFFGPGTRLTVL.

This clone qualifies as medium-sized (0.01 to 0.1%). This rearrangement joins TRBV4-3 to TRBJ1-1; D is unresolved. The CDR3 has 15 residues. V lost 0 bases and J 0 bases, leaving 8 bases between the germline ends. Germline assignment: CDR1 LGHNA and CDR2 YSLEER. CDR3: CASSQDLLLNTEAFF. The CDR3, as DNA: TGCGCCAGCAGCCAAGATCTCCTCCTGAACACTGAAGCTTTCTTT.

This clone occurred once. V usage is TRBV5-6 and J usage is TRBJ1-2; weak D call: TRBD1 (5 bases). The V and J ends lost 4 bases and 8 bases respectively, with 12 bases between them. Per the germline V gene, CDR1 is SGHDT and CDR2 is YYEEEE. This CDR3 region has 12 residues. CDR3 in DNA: TGTGCCAGCAGCCCAGGGATAGGCGGCTACACCTTC. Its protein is CASSPGIGGYTF.

CDR3 nucleotides: TGTGCCAGCAGCGGGTCTAGCGGGTCTTACAATGAGCAGTTCTTC. Encoded protein: CASSGSSGSYNEQFF. The rearrangement uses TRBV11-2 and TRBJ2-1, with 8 bases identical to TRBD2. The junction had 7 bases not matched to a gene; V was cut back by 5 bases and J by 4 bases. From germline, CDR1 is SGHAT and CDR2 FQNNGV. The CDR3 extends over 15 amino acids.

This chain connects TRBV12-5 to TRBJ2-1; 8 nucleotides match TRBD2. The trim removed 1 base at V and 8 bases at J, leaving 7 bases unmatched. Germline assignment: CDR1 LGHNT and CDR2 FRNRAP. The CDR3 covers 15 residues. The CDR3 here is CASGLAGGPIDEQFF. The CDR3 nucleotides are TGTGCTAGTGGTTTGGCGGGAGGGCCGATCGATGAGCAGTTCTTC.

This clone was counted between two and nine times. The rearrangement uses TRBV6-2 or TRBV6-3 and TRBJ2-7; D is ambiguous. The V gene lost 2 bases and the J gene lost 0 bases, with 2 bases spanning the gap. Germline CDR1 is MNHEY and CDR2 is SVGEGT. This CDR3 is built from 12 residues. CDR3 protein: CASSYVSYEQYF. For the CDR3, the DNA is TGTGCCAGCAGTTACGTCTCCTACGAGCAGTACTTC.

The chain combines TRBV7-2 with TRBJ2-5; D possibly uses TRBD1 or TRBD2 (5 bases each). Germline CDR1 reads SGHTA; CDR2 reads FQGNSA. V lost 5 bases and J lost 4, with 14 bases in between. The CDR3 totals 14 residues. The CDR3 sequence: CASSTRDRGETQYF. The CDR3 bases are TGTGCCAGCAGCACTCGGGACCGCGGAGAGACCCAGTACTTC.